A selection of T cell receptor beta chains follows, all from one sample in a study of T cell changes during pregnancy in multiple sclerosis. The protocol was immunoSEQ multiplex PCR, while the TCRdb copy is restricted to in-frame clones and leaves out a portion. This sample has 40,000 to 60,000 clones, with 95% found just once. Sequencing used CD8+ T cells from peripheral blood mononuclear cells, obtained in the first trimester of pregnancy. Receptors originate from a female donor with multiple sclerosis, enrolled in a pregnancy study. CDR3s include the opening cysteine and the closing phenylalanine or tryptophan. A D gene is named only where the DNA matches it firmly. Clone size is shown for a subset of rows, as once, few, many or a class of expanded clone.

d_gene	v_gene	j_gene	abundance	CDR3aa	CDR3nt
-	TRBV27	TRBJ2-3	-	CASSLSQDSTDTQYF	TGTGCCAGCAGTTTATCACAGGATAGCACAGATACGCAGTATTTT
TRBD1	TRBV6-6	TRBJ1-1	once	CASSSKNRGEAFF	TGTGCCAGCAGTTCAAAAAACAGGGGTGAAGCTTTCTTT
TRBD2	TRBV6-6	TRBJ2-4	-	CASSYLAGKAKNIQYF	TGTGCCAGCAGTTATCTAGCGGGAAAAGCCAAAAACATTCAGTACTTC
TRBD1	TRBV5-1	TRBJ2-7	once	CASSPDGTGTHEQYF	TGCGCCAGCAGCCCCGATGGGACAGGGACCCACGAGCAGTACTTC
TRBD1	TRBV5-5	TRBJ2-3	-	CASSLGGQGLTDTQYF	TGTGCCAGCAGCCTGGGCGGACAGGGCCTCACAGATACGCAGTATTTT
TRBD1	TRBV27	TRBJ2-7	-	CASSPRPGQGTYEQYF	TGTGCCAGCAGTCCACGTCCGGGACAGGGGACCTACGAGCAGTACTTC
TRBD1	TRBV7-9	TRBJ1-4	-	CASSRDREYGKLFF	TGTGCCAGCAGCCGGGACAGGGAGTATGGAAAACTGTTTTTT
TRBD1	TRBV27	TRBJ1-5	-	CASTGGTGFTQPQHF	TGTGCCAGCACCGGGGGGACAGGGTTCACCCAGCCCCAGCATTTT
-	TRBV7-7	TRBJ2-7	-	CASSLGAGYEQYF	TGTGCCAGCAGCTTAGGGGCAGGCTACGAGCAGTACTTC
-	TRBV6-1	TRBJ1-3	-	CASSEVAYLSGNTIYF	TGTGCCAGCAGTGAAGTTGCCTACCTCTCTGGAAACACCATATATTTT
TRBD1	TRBV19	TRBJ1-2	-	CASSTRDRGQTNYGYTF	TGTGCCAGTAGTACTCGGGACAGGGGGCAAACTAACTATGGCTACACCTTC
-	TRBV11-2	TRBJ2-7	-	CASSFSGEYEQYF	TGTGCCAGCAGCTTTTCGGGAGAATACGAGCAGTACTTC
-	TRBV30	TRBJ1-5	once	CAWSVRVDYNQPQHF	TGTGCCTGGAGTGTAAGAGTTGACTACAATCAGCCCCAGCATTTT
TRBD1	TRBV7-9	TRBJ1-1	-	CATQDRGAEAFF	TGTGCCACCCAGGACAGGGGCGCTGAAGCTTTCTTT
-	TRBV5-8	TRBJ1-1	-	CASSPGGNTEAFF	TGTGCCAGCAGCCCGGGGGGGAACACTGAAGCTTTCTTT
-	TRBV27	TRBJ1-2	once	CASSWQGNYGYTF	TGTGCCAGCAGTTGGCAGGGTAACTATGGCTACACCTTC
-	TRBV19	TRBJ2-7	-	CASSITPGHPYEQYF	TGTGCCAGTAGTATAACTCCGGGACACCCCTACGAGCAGTACTTC
-	TRBV4-2	TRBJ1-4	-	CASSPTLSEKLFF	TGTGCCAGCAGCCCGACTCTTTCCGAAAAACTGTTTTTT
TRBD1	TRBV6-5	TRBJ2-7	-	CASSYSKDRGSREQYF	TGTGCCAGCAGTTACTCGAAGGACAGGGGATCGCGGGAGCAGTACTTC
-	TRBV10-2	TRBJ2-7	-	CASSPSSFYEQYF	TGCGCCAGCAGTCCAAGCTCCTTTTACGAGCAGTACTTC
-	TRBV5-1	TRBJ2-1	-	CASSSGVSIYNEQFF	TGCGCCAGCAGCTCGGGAGTCAGCATCTACAATGAGCAGTTCTTC
TRBD1	TRBV9	TRBJ1-1	-	CASINRGNTEAFF	TGTGCCAGCATCAACAGGGGAAACACTGAAGCTTTCTTT
-	TRBV9	TRBJ1-6	-	CASRGGGPDSPLHF	TGTGCCAGCAGGGGCGGGGGGCCCGATTCACCCCTCCACTTT
TRBD2	TRBV19	TRBJ2-1	-	CASSVLSLAGGGYNEQFF	TGTGCCAGTAGTGTCCTTTCTTTAGCGGGAGGAGGATACAATGAGCAGTTCTTC
-	TRBV7-9	TRBJ1-1	once	CASSLGAASNTEAFF	TGTGCCAGCAGCTTAGGGGCAGCTTCGAACACTGAAGCTTTCTTT
TRBD1	TRBV29-1	TRBJ1-1	once	CSVEITMGTGWAEAFF	TGCAGCGTTGAAATAACAATGGGGACAGGGTGGGCTGAAGCTTTCTTT
TRBD1	TRBV28	TRBJ2-7	-	CASSFGTGTYEQYF	TGTGCCAGCAGTTTCGGGACAGGGACCTACGAGCAGTACTTC